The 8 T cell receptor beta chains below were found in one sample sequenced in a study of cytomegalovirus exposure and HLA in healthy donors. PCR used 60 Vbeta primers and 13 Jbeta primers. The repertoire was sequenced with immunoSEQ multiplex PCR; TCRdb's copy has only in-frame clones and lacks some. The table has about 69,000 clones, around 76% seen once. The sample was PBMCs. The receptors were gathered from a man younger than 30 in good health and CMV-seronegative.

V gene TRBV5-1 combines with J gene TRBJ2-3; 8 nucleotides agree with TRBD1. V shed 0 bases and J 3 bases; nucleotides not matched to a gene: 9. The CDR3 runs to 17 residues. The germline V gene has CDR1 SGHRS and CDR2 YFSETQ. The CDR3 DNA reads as TGCGCCAGCAGCTTGGTCTGGCAGGGGGCGCGGACAGATACGCAGTATTTT. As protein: CASSLVWQGARTDTQYF.

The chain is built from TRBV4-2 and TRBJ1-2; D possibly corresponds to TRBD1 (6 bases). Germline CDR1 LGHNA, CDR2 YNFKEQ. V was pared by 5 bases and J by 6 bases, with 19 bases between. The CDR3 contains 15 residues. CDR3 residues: CASSARGRGRDGYTF. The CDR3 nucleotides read TGTGCCAGCAGCGCTCGGGGCAGGGGAAGGGATGGCTACACCTTC.

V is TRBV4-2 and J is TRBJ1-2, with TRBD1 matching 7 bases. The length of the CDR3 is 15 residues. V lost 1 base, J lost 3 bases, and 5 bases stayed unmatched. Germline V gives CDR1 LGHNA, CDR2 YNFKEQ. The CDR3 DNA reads TGTGCCAGCAGCCAAGCTCTAGGACAGGACTATGGCTACACCTTC. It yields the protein CASSQALGQDYGYTF.

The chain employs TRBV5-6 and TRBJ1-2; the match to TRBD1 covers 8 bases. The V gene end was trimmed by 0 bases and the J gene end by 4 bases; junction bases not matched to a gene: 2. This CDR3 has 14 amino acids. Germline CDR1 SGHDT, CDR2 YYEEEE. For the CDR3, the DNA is TGTGCCAGCAGCTTGGAGGGACAGGTCTATGGCTACACCTTC. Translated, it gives CASSLEGQVYGYTF.

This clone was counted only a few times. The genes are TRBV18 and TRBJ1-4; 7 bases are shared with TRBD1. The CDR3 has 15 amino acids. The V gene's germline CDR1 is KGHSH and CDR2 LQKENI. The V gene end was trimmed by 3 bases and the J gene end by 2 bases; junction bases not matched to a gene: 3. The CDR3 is CASSPGTDTNEKLFF. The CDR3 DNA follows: TGTGCCAGCTCACCTGGGACAGACACTAATGAAAAACTGTTTTTT.

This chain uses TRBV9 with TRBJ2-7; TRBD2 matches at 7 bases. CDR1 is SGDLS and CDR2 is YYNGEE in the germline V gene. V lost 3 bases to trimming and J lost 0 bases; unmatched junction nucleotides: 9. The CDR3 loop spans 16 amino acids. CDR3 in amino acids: CASSEGRAGSSYEQYF. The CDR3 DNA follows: TGTGCCAGCAGCGAGGGGAGGGCGGGGAGCTCCTACGAGCAGTACTTC.

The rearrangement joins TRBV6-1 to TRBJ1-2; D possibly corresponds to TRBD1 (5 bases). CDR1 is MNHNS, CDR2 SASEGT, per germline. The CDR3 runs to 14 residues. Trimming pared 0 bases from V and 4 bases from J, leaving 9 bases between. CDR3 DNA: TGTGCCAGCAGTGAAGCGGTACAGGCCTATGGCTACACCTTC. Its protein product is CASSEAVQAYGYTF.

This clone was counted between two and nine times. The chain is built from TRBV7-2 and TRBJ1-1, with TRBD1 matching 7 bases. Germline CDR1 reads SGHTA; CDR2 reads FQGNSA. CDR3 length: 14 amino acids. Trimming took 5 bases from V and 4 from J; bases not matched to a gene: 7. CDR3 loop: CASSILTGLTEAFF. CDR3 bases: TGTGCCAGCAGCATCCTGACAGGGCTCACTGAAGCTTTCTTT.